This entry lists 5 T cell receptor beta chains sequenced from one sample in a study of OX40 agonist ivuxolimab in advanced cancers. Using immunoSEQ multiplex PCR, the repertoire was profiled, and TCRdb retains in-frame clones only, with some absent. The sample lists more than 95,000 clones; about nine tenths were seen once. The starting material was CD4+ or CD8+ T cells sorted from blood, obtained in a trial of the OX40 agonist ivuxolimab. The receptors originated from an adult with an advanced solid tumor such as melanoma, head and neck, liver or kidney cancer.

The gene calls are TRBV28 and TRBJ2-7; 10 bases fit TRBD2. The CDR3 has 16 residues. J was trimmed by 2 bases and V by 3 bases; bases with no gene match: 7. From germline, CDR1 is MDHEN and CDR2 SYDVKM. The CDR3 sequence is CASSFGSGRTPYEQYF. CDR3 sequence (DNA): TGTGCCAGCAGTTTCGGTAGCGGGAGGACCCCCTACGAGCAGTACTTC.

The chain links TRBV19 to TRBJ1-1; 7 bases agree with TRBD1. In germline, CDR1 is LNHDA, CDR2 SQIVND (reference sequence). Losses at the gene ends were 5 bases for V and 1 base for J; bases not matched to a gene: 7. CDR3 size: 15 residues. The CDR3 sequence: CASSLLGQENTEAFF. The CDR3 DNA reads TGTGCCAGTAGTTTACTCGGACAGGAGAACACTGAAGCTTTCTTT.

The chain has TRBV9 and TRBJ2-1, with 12 nucleotides matching TRBD2. This CDR3 is built from 18 residues. Germline CDR1 and CDR2: SGDLS and YYNGEE. V lost 0 bases and J lost 9; bases outside the gene matches: 13. DNA for the CDR3: TGTGCCAGCAGCGTAGGGCTAGCGGGAGGGCCCTCTCCCCCTGAGCAGTTCTTC. Translating it yields CASSVGLAGGPSPPEQFF. Full variable domain (outside the CDR3, taken from reference TRBV9 and TRBJ2-1): DSGVTQTPKHLITATGQRVTLRCSPRSGDLSVYWYQQSLDQGLQFLIQYYNGEERAKGNILERFSAQQFPDLHSELNLSSLELGDSALYFCASSVGLAGGPSPPEQFFGPGTRLTVL.

This clone was detected only once. The chain recombines TRBV28 with TRBJ1-6, with 10 bases matching TRBD1. The junction had 5 bases not matched to a gene; V was cut back by 5 bases and J by 7 bases. In germline, CDR1 is MDHEN, CDR2 SYDVKM. CDR3 size: 15 residues. CDR3 protein: CASSIPGQGNSPLHF. CDR3 coding DNA: TGTGCCAGCAGTATCCCGGGACAGGGGAATTCACCCCTCCACTTT. Complete variable domain (other parts from reference TRBV28 and TRBJ1-6): DVKVTQSSRYLVKRTGEKVFLECVQDMDHENMFWYRQDPGLGLRLIYFSYDVKMKEKGDIPEGYSVSREKKERFSLILESASTNQTSMYLCASSIPGQGNSPLHFGNGTRLTVT.

The J gene is TRBJ2-1, the V gene TRBV5-4; 14 bases map to TRBD2. V shed 3 bases and J 0 bases; nucleotides not matched to a gene: 5. The germline V gene encodes CDR1 SGHNT and CDR2 YYREEE (reference sequence). The CDR3 runs 18 residues. The CDR3 DNA sequence: TGTGCCAGCAGCTGGTCCGGGACTAGCGGGAGCTCCTACAATGAGCAGTTCTTC. This sequence encodes CASSWSGTSGSSYNEQFF.